This T cell receptor beta chain was sequenced for a study of PD-1 blockade in mismatch repair-deficient tumors. The wider study: Enrolled about 2012-2016, patients had progressing, pretreated mismatch repair-deficient cancers of around twelve types. General observations from the study: Tumor-resident clones, often absent from pretreatment blood, expanded after pembrolizumab and then contracted.

Mismatch repair deficiency was confirmed in all patients, by PCR or immunohistochemistry. About this clone itself: Its antigen is not known.

V lost 4 bases to trimming and J lost 2 bases; unmatched junction nucleotides: 9. The CDR3 has 19 amino acids. Germline V gene sequence: CDR1 SGHRS, CDR2 YFSETQ. Method: immunoSEQ multiplex PCR; TCRdb's copy keeps in-frame clones and lacks some. The sample carries about 16,000 clones, approximately 84% recorded once. The TCR sequence derives from an adult with mismatch repair-deficient cancer. The J gene is TRBJ2-2, the V gene TRBV5-1; 15 bases map to TRBD2. The specimen was PBMCs, collected before pembrolizumab treatment. The CDR3 is CASSAGTSGRPLNTGELFF. The CDR3 DNA follows: TGCGCCAGCAGCGCCGGGACTAGCGGGAGGCCCCTTAACACCGGGGAGCTGTTTTTT.